This TCR beta chain was profiled in a study of radiotherapy plus CTLA-4 blockade in lung cancer. Only in-frame clones appear in the TCRdb table, and some are missing; sequencing was by immunoSEQ multiplex PCR. The data contain about 73,000 clones, roughly 84% of them singletons. The study, taken as a whole, reports: Reported findings show early blood T cell clone dynamics, with interferon-beta, best predicted response.

CDR1 is LNHDA and CDR2 is SQIVND in the germline V gene (reference sequence). Between the trimmed V and J ends, which lost 7 bases and 0 bases, there was a span of 13 bases. This CDR3 spans 14 amino acids. As regards this clone: Its matching antigen is unknown.

The material sequenced was peripheral blood, taken from a patient treated with radiotherapy plus ipilimumab. This TCR was recovered from a human donor with non-small cell lung cancer that progressed on radiotherapy plus ipilimumab. The chain is built from TRBV19 and TRBJ2-7; perhaps TRBD1 as D (5 bases). CDR3 residues: CASTVDTFSYEQYF. CDR3 in DNA: TGTGCCAGTACTGTGGACACCTTCTCCTACGAGCAGTACTTC.